This T cell receptor (beta chain) was observed in a study of T cells after posttransplantation cyclophosphamide. Study-level points and caveats: Blood and skin or GI T cell repertoires showed limited TRB overlap. After PTCy, TRB diversity resembled that of CNI/methotrexate controls.

Sequenced by immunoSEQ multiplex PCR; TCRdb stores in-frame clones only, minus some. The sample yields roughly 11,000 clones, about 93% seen once. Treatment was busulfan-fludarabine conditioning, a marrow graft, and cyclophosphamide on days +3 and +4. Per germline, CDR1 ENHRY and CDR2 SYGVKD. The CDR3 runs to 14 residues. Concerning this clone: What it binds is not known.

Here the sequenced sample was PBMCs, taken after allogeneic stem cell transplant with posttransplant cyclophosphamide. This chain links TRBV10-3 with TRBJ2-5, with D unclear. The end of the DNA fits TRBJ2-7 better, so the J call may be wrong. This sequence originates from a female patient aged 30 to 45 who received an allogeneic stem cell transplant from an unrelated donor, was CMV-positive, and had no GVHD. Some of the T cells might come from the graft donor. Written as DNA, the CDR3 is TGTGCCATCAGCCCTGCCTGGGCAAACCACGAGCAGTACTTC. This encodes CAISPAWANHEQYF.